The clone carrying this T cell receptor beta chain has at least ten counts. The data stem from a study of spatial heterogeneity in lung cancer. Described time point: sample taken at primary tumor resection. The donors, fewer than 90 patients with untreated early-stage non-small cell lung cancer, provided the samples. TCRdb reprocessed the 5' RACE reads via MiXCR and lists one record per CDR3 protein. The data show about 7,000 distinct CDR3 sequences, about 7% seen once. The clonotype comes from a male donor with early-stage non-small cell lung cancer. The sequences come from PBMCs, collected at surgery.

The CDR3 DNA is TGTGCCAGCAGTTTGTCCCCCGACGAATTTGGAACTGAAGCTTTCTTT. Translation: CASSLSPDEFGTEAFF. The chain carries TRBV27 and TRBJ1-1; D is unresolved. Trimming pared 3 bases from V and 5 bases from J, leaving 19 bases between. The CDR3 covers 16 residues. In germline, CDR1 is MNHEY, CDR2 SMNVEV (reference sequence).